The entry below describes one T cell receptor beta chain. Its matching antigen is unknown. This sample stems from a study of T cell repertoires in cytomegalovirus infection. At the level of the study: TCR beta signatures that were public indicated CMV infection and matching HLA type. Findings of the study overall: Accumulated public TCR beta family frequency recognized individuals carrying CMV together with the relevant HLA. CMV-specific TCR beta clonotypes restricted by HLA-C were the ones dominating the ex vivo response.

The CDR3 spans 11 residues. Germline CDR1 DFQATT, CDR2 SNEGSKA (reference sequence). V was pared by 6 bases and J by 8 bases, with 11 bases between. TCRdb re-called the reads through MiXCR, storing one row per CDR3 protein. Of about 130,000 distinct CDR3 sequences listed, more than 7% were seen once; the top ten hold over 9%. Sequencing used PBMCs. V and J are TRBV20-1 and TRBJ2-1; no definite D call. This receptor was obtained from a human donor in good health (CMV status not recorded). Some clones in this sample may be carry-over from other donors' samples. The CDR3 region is CSANIAHEQFF. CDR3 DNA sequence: TGCAGTGCAAACATCGCTCATGAGCAGTTCTTC.